Below are 8 T cell receptor beta chains sequenced from a single sample in a study of CD8 T cells in Susac syndrome. Random hexamers were used to reverse transcribe an amount of roughly 0.45 to 1 ug RNA. TCRdb re-derived calls from the immunoSEQ multiplex PCR reads in MiXCR, one entry per CDR3 protein. The data contain 150,000 or so distinct CDR3 sequences, around 94% of them singletons. The specimen was CD4+ T cells from PBMCs. The receptors shown here come from a human donor in good health.

This sequence joins TRBV3-1 and TRBJ1-1; 8 bases are shared with TRBD1. The trim removed 4 bases at V and 8 bases at J, leaving 9 bases unmatched. The CDR3 consists of 14 residues. Germline CDR1 LGHDT, CDR2 YNNKEL (reference sequence). CDR3 DNA sequence: TGTGCCAGCAGCCGAAGCAGCTGGGACAGGGAAGCTTTCTTT. This codes for CASSRSSWDREAFF. The full variable domain, in which reference TRBV3-1 and TRBJ1-1 provide the parts outside the CDR3, is DTAVSQTPKYLVTQMGNDKSIKCEQNLGHDTMYWYKQDSKKFLKIMFSYNNKELIINETVPNRFSPKSPDKAHLNLHINSLELGDSAVYFCASSRSSWDREAFFGQGTRLTVV.

V gene TRBV18 combines with J gene TRBJ1-1; perhaps TRBD1 as D (6 bases). The CDR3 runs 13 residues. The germline V gene encodes CDR1 KGHSH and CDR2 LQKENI. Trimming left V 5 bases short and J 1 base short, with 8 bases between. Written as DNA, the CDR3 is TGTGCCAGCTCAAGACAGGAGAACACTGAAGCTTTCTTT. This sequence encodes CASSRQENTEAFF.

The chain recombines TRBV9 with TRBJ2-1; 8 nucleotides agree with TRBD2. With V trimmed by 4 bases and J by 0 bases, 6 bases remained unmatched. The CDR3 extends over 16 amino acids. CDR1 is SGDLS and CDR2 is YYNGEE in the germline V gene. The CDR3 loop is CASSLLAGSSYNEQFF. CDR3 sequence (DNA): TGTGCCAGCAGCTTATTAGCGGGGAGCTCCTACAATGAGCAGTTCTTC.

The V call is TRBV12-3 or TRBV12-4, the J call TRBJ2-7; no clear D. CDR3 size: 13 residues. Between the trimmed V and J ends, which lost 6 bases and 4 bases, there was a span of 13 bases. DNA of the CDR3: TGTGCCAGCAGCCGCGCCCCGAATTACGAGCAGTACTTC. It yields the protein CASSRAPNYEQYF.

The rearrangement uses TRBV9 and TRBJ1-6; D not certain. Trimming took 4 bases from V and 11 from J, leaving 16 bases between them. The CDR3 is 14 amino acids. The germline gives CDR1 SGDLS, CDR2 YYNGEE. In DNA, the CDR3 is TGTGCCAGCAGCTCGGACGGAGGGAGGGCACCCCTCCACTTT. It yields the protein CASSSDGGRAPLHF.

This clonotype was seen a single time. The rearrangement joins TRBV5-4 to TRBJ2-5; 9 bases fit TRBD2. The CDR3 covers 16 residues. V dropped 4 bases and J dropped 1; count of bases not matched to a gene: 8. Germline assignment: CDR1 SGHNT and CDR2 YYREEE (reference sequence). The CDR3 here is CASSPGLAGSQETQYF. The CDR3 nucleotides are TGTGCCAGCAGCCCGGGGCTAGCGGGGTCCCAAGAGACCCAGTACTTC.

The J gene is TRBJ2-7, the V gene TRBV9; 9 bases line up with TRBD2. The ends lost 0 bases at V and 6 bases at J; junction bases unmatched: 7. This CDR3 is 15 amino acids long. From germline, CDR1 is SGDLS and CDR2 YYNGEE. CDR3 in DNA: TGTGCCAGCAGCGTAGATCAGGCTAGCGGGGTCGAGCAGTACTTC. It codes for CASSVDQASGVEQYF.

The J gene is TRBJ2-5, the V gene TRBV19; the match to TRBD2 covers 9 bases. Germline V lookup: CDR1 LNHDA, CDR2 SQIVND (reference sequence). The CDR3 has 16 residues. V was pared by 3 bases and J by 2 bases, with 7 bases of the junction left unmatched. CDR3 nucleotides: TGTGCCAGTAGTATTGGTAGCGGGGGCTATCAAGAGACCCAGTACTTC. This gives the protein CASSIGSGGYQETQYF.